The 31 T cell receptor beta chains in this list originate from one sample, sequenced in a study of T cell responses to AZD1222 COVID-19 vaccine. Profiled with immunoSEQ multiplex PCR; TCRdb holds only in-frame clones, not every one. The data hold approximately 170,000 clones, with 87% observed a single time. This sample comprised peripheral blood, obtained 28 days after the second AZD1222 dose. The origin of the receptors is an adult who received the AZD1222 COVID-19 vaccine.

This sequence joins TRBV5-1 and TRBJ1-1; no clear D gene. Germline CDR1 is SGHRS and CDR2 is YFSETQ. Trimming cost V 2 bases and J 4 bases, with 12 bases left between them. The CDR3 runs 14 residues. CDR3 sequence reads: CASSFGSLGTEAFF. The CDR3 DNA is TGCGCCAGCAGCTTCGGGTCGTTGGGCACTGAAGCTTTCTTT.

As concerns this clone: The sample has other DNA sequences that encode this CDR3 too. This chain connects TRBV7-2 to TRBJ2-7, with TRBD1 matching 9 bases. V dropped 5 bases and J dropped 5; count of bases not matched to a gene: 7. The CDR3 has 14 amino acids. The germline V gene encodes CDR1 SGHTA and CDR2 FQGNSA. CDR3 sequence reads: CASSLGQGRNEQYF. CDR3 bases: TGTGCCAGCAGCCTCGGACAGGGGCGCAACGAGCAGTACTTC.

The gene calls are TRBV18 and TRBJ1-2, with TRBD1 as a possible D gene (6 bases). Germline assignment: CDR1 KGHSH and CDR2 LQKENI. The CDR3 runs 14 residues. V lost 3 bases and J 6 bases, leaving 14 bases between the germline ends. This CDR3 reads CASSPGGAPDGYTF. CDR3 nucleotides: TGTGCCAGCTCACCGGGGGGGGCTCCGGATGGCTACACCTTC.

The J gene is TRBJ1-1, the V gene TRBV6-1; D not certain. Trimming stripped 1 base from V and 0 bases from J, with 9 bases between. Germline V gene lookup returns CDR1 MNHNS and CDR2 SASEGT. The CDR3 covers 15 residues. Here the CDR3 reads CASSEGTGLNTEAFF. The CDR3 nucleotides are TGTGCCAGCAGTGAAGGGACTGGATTGAACACTGAAGCTTTCTTT.

The chain employs TRBV6-2 or TRBV6-3 and TRBJ1-1, with D perhaps TRBD1 (5 bases). Trimming removed 4 bases at V and 4 bases at J, with 16 bases between. The CDR3 loop spans 15 amino acids. The germline V gene has CDR1 MNHEY and CDR2 SVGEGT. CDR3 amino acids: CASSWAGTLSTEAFF. DNA of the CDR3: TGTGCCAGCAGTTGGGCAGGGACTTTGAGCACTGAAGCTTTCTTT.

The rearrangement uses TRBV5-1 and TRBJ2-1; 8 bases agree with TRBD2. From germline, CDR1 is SGHRS and CDR2 YFSETQ. There are 14 residues in the CDR3. The trim removed 2 bases at V and 5 bases at J, leaving 3 bases unmatched. CDR3 loop: CASSLAGVNNEQFF. CDR3 coding DNA: TGCGCCAGCAGCTTAGCGGGGGTAAACAATGAGCAGTTCTTC.

The gene calls are TRBV6-4 and TRBJ2-1, with TRBD2 identical over 11 bases. Germline trimming cut 6 bases from V and 9 bases from J; bases unmatched to any gene: 7. Germline V gene data show CDR1 as MRHNA and CDR2 as SNTAGT. This CDR3 has 14 amino acids. The CDR3 nucleotides are TGTGCCAGCAGCGTAGCGGGGGGGCCTGGTGAGCAGTTCTTC. Encoded protein: CASSVAGGPGEQFF.

The chain employs TRBV27 and TRBJ2-7; D is possibly TRBD1 (6 bases). V was trimmed by 6 bases and J by 0 bases, leaving 12 bases between them. CDR1 is MNHEY, CDR2 SMNVEV, per germline (reference sequence). The length of the CDR3 is 14 residues. CDR3 sequence: CASSRTATSYEQYF. CDR3 nucleotides: TGTGCCAGCAGCAGGACAGCGACCTCCTACGAGCAGTACTTC.

The chain employs TRBV9 and TRBJ2-1; TRBD2 matches 8 bases. The CDR3 contains 16 residues. In germline, CDR1 is SGDLS, CDR2 YYNGEE. V gave up 0 bases and J gave up 5 bases; unmatched junction bases: 7. The CDR3 nucleotides read TGTGCCAGCAGCGTAGAAGAACTAGCGGTGGACAATGAGCAGTTCTTC. Its protein is CASSVEELAVDNEQFF.

This clone was picked up one time. V gene TRBV7-2 combines with J gene TRBJ1-5; D is perhaps TRBD1 (5 bases). Deletions cut 1 base from V and 9 bases from J, with 19 bases between. CDR1 is SGHTA, CDR2 FQGNSA, per germline. The CDR3 is 16 amino acids. This CDR3 reads CASSLVQGPVGGPQHF. The CDR3 coding sequence is TGTGCCAGCAGCTTAGTTCAGGGCCCCGTTGGAGGGCCCCAGCATTTT. Looking up the rest from reference TRBV7-2 and TRBJ1-5 gives the full variable domain: GAGVSQSPSNKVTEKGKDVELRCDPISGHTALYWYRQSLGQGLEFLIYFQGNSAPDKSGLPSDRFSAERTGGSVSTLTIQRTQQEDSAVYLCASSLVQGPVGGPQHFGDGTRLSIL.

The V and J genes are TRBV4-1 and TRBJ2-2; 8 bases are a match to TRBD1. The CDR3 totals 16 residues. Germline V gives CDR1 MGHRA, CDR2 YSYEKL. With V trimmed by 0 bases and J by 7 bases, 7 bases remained unmatched. This CDR3 reads CASSQEPGGLGGELFF. CDR3 in DNA: TGCGCCAGCAGCCAAGAGCCAGGGGGCTTGGGCGGGGAGCTGTTTTTT.

V is TRBV5-4 and J is TRBJ1-1; possible D gene TRBD1, 6 bases. V lost 4 bases and J 8 bases, leaving 12 bases between the germline ends. The CDR3 runs 12 residues. CDR1 SGHNT and CDR2 YYREEE come from the germline V gene (reference sequence). The CDR3, as DNA: TGTGCCAGCAGCCCGCAGGGGTACGAAGCTTTCTTT. This codes for CASSPQGYEAFF.

The V and J genes are TRBV4-2 and TRBJ2-7, with D possibly matching TRBD2 (7 bases). V lost 1 base to trimming and J lost 3 bases, with 10 bases between them. This CDR3 has 14 amino acids. Per germline, CDR1 LGHNA and CDR2 YNFKEQ. CDR3 nucleotides: TGTGCCAGCAGCCAAGGAGGGGGGGTCTACGAGCAGTACTTC. Translation gives CASSQGGGVYEQYF.

The V and J genes are TRBV20-1 and TRBJ2-5; D is uncertain. Germline CDR1 and CDR2: DFQATT and SNEGSKA (reference sequence). The CDR3 contains 13 residues. The V end was cut by 4 bases, the J end by 0 bases, with 9 bases between. CDR3 DNA sequence: TGCAGTGCTACTGAGTCGTACCAAGAGACCCAGTACTTC. Amino acids: CSATESYQETQYF.

The V gene is TRBV7-2, the J gene TRBJ1-1; TRBD1 is a possible D gene (5 bases). Trimming took 1 base from V and 5 from J, leaving 17 bases between them. The CDR3 covers 16 residues. Germline-derived CDR1 and CDR2 are SGHTA and FQGNSA. CDR3 nucleotide sequence: TGTGCCAGCAGCTTAGGGCCGACCGGCTGGGGGACTGAAGCTTTCTTT. Its translation is CASSLGPTGWGTEAFF.

The rearrangement links TRBV2 to TRBJ2-5, with TRBD1 matching over 8 bases. The CDR3 loop spans 15 amino acids. Germline V gives CDR1 SNHLY, CDR2 FYNNEI. The J segment lost 2 bases and the V segment lost 7 bases, leaving 9 bases of the junction unmatched. As DNA, the CDR3 is TGTGCCAGCAACCGCGGGACAGGACCGCAAGAGACCCAGTACTTC. Its protein is CASNRGTGPQETQYF.

The J gene is TRBJ1-5, the V gene TRBV19, with D uncertain. V was shortened by 0 bases and J by 11 bases, with 8 bases between the two germline ends. In germline, CDR1 is LNHDA, CDR2 SQIVND (reference sequence). The CDR3 spans 12 residues. The CDR3 protein is CASSIDRSSQHF. The CDR3 coding sequence is TGTGCCAGTAGTATAGATCGGTCTTCCCAGCATTTT. The entire variable domain, with the rest obtained from reference TRBV19 and TRBJ1-5, is as follows: DGGITQSPKYLFRKEGQNVTLSCEQNLNHDAMYWYRQDPGQGLRLIYYSQIVNDFQKGDIAEGYSVSREKKESFPLTVTSAQKNPTAFYLCASSIDRSSQHFGDGTRLSIL.

The chain combines TRBV6-2 or TRBV6-3 with TRBJ2-3; tentatively, D is TRBD1 (5 bases). Germline loops: CDR1 MNHEY, CDR2 SVGEGT. The CDR3 has 15 amino acids. V gave up 6 bases and J gave up 2 bases, with 15 bases separating them. CDR3 protein: CASSPRQGLTDTQYF. DNA for the CDR3: TGTGCCAGCAGCCCCCGGCAGGGCCTCACAGATACGCAGTATTTT.

The chain employs TRBV20-1 and TRBJ2-1; no reliable D call. V dropped 5 bases and J dropped 10 bases, with 12 bases sitting between them. Germline CDR1 reads DFQATT; CDR2 reads SNEGSKA (reference sequence). The CDR3 runs 11 residues. CDR3 region: CSAGTWREQFF. For the CDR3, the DNA is TGCAGTGCTGGCACTTGGCGCGAGCAGTTCTTC.

The chain has TRBV7-9 and TRBJ2-5; D is unclear. The CDR3 loop spans 10 amino acids. The V gene lost 5 bases and the J gene lost 7 bases, with 5 bases spanning the gap. Germline V gene sequence: CDR1 SEHNR, CDR2 FQNEAQ (reference sequence). CDR3 region: CASSSGTQYF. CDR3 DNA: TGTGCCAGCAGCAGTGGGACCCAGTACTTC.

The chain carries TRBV19 and TRBJ2-3; 10 nucleotides match TRBD2. V lost 5 bases, J lost 5 bases, and 7 bases stayed unmatched. CDR3 length: 15 residues. CDR1 is LNHDA, CDR2 SQIVND, per germline (reference sequence). The CDR3 loop is CASSLSSGGGDTQYF. DNA for the CDR3: TGTGCCAGTAGTCTCTCTAGCGGGGGTGGAGATACGCAGTATTTT. The whole variable domain, remainder taken from reference TRBV19 and TRBJ2-3, is DGGITQSPKYLFRKEGQNVTLSCEQNLNHDAMYWYRQDPGQGLRLIYYSQIVNDFQKGDIAEGYSVSREKKESFPLTVTSAQKNPTAFYLCASSLSSGGGDTQYFGPGTRLTVL.

The chain joins TRBV2 to TRBJ2-7; D ambiguous. CDR1 is SNHLY and CDR2 is FYNNEI in the germline V gene. V was clipped by 8 bases and J by 4 bases, with 15 bases between them. CDR3 size: 13 residues. CDR3 nucleotides: TGTGCCAGCTCTATGCACCGGGTGTACGAGCAGTACTTC. Translating gives CASSMHRVYEQYF.

This chain joins TRBV11-2 and TRBJ2-7, with D possibly being TRBD1 or TRBD2 (5 bases each). Trimming pared 5 bases from V and 2 bases from J, leaving 22 bases between. The CDR3 is made up of 17 amino acids. In germline, CDR1 is SGHAT, CDR2 FQNNGV. The CDR3 nucleotides read TGTGCCAGCAGCAGCTGGGACCCAAGTCGTTCGGCCTACGAGCAGTACTTC. Its translation is CASSSWDPSRSAYEQYF.

This clone was seen only once. The chain joins TRBV3-1 (or the pseudogene TRBV3-2) to TRBJ2-5; D not resolved. The CDR3 has 14 residues. V was shortened by 1 base and J by 1 base, with 7 bases between the two germline ends. Germline lookup yields CDR1 LGHDT and CDR2 YNNKEL (reference sequence). The CDR3, as DNA: TGTGCCAGCAGCCAAGTCCAGGCCCAAGAGACCCAGTACTTC. Its protein product is CASSQVQAQETQYF.

This clone occurred a few times. The rearrangement joins TRBV7-2 to TRBJ1-2; D is perhaps TRBD1 (5 bases). The V end was cut by 5 bases, the J end by 2 bases, with 12 bases between. Germline V gene lookup returns CDR1 SGHTA and CDR2 FQGNSA. The CDR3 is 14 residues long. CDR3 protein: CASSGRAENYGYTF. CDR3 DNA sequence: TGTGCCAGCAGCGGCAGGGCCGAAAACTATGGCTACACCTTC.

This clone was picked up one time. This rearrangement joins TRBV18 to TRBJ1-1, with a weak D call TRBD1 (5 bases). This CDR3 spans 13 amino acids. V was clipped by 5 bases and J by 1 base, with 8 bases between them. Germline V lookup: CDR1 KGHSH, CDR2 LQKENI. Written as DNA, the CDR3 is TGTGCCAGCTCAACGACAGCGAACACTGAAGCTTTCTTT. Translated: CASSTTANTEAFF.

The chain joins TRBV15 to TRBJ2-2, with D maybe TRBD2 (6 bases). Germline V lookup: CDR1 LNHNV, CDR2 YYDKDF (reference sequence). The length of the CDR3 is 14 residues. The V end lost 5 bases, the J end lost 5 bases, and 12 bases lay between the germline ends. CDR3 sequence reads: CATSAHGGTGELFF. CDR3 bases: TGTGCCACCAGCGCCCACGGGGGAACCGGGGAGCTGTTTTTT.

CDR3 coding DNA: TGTGCCAGCAGCCCACCGAGGAGAGGGGGCTACACCTTC. This translates into CASSPPRRGGYTF. The genes are TRBV21-1 and TRBJ1-2. TRBV21-1 is listed as a pseudogene. This CDR3 contains 13 residues.

This chain uses TRBV5-1 with TRBJ2-1, with 8 bases lining up with TRBD1. Germline V gene sequence: CDR1 SGHRS, CDR2 YFSETQ. V lost 0 bases and J lost 9; bases outside the gene matches: 5. This CDR3 comprises 14 residues. CDR3 DNA: TGCGCCAGCAGCTTGGGACAGGGGATTAGTGAGCAGTTCTTC. Protein product: CASSLGQGISEQFF.

This clone appeared once. The chain recombines TRBV4-1 with TRBJ2-1; D is undetermined. V lost 6 bases to trimming and J lost 8 bases, with 14 bases between them. This CDR3 region has 13 residues. The germline gives CDR1 MGHRA, CDR2 YSYEKL. The CDR3 DNA is TGCGCCAGCAGACCCACTGAAGTAGATGAGCAGTTCTTC. Protein product: CASRPTEVDEQFF.

This chain links TRBV5-6 with TRBJ1-4, with D perhaps matching TRBD1 (6 bases). The CDR3 extends over 17 amino acids. Germline-derived CDR1 and CDR2 are SGHDT and YYEEEE. V was shortened by 2 bases and J by 6 bases, with 20 bases between the two germline ends. Here the CDR3 reads CASSFNEAAGADEKLFF. In DNA form, the CDR3 reads TGTGCCAGCAGCTTTAACGAGGCCGCAGGGGCAGATGAAAAACTGTTTTTT.